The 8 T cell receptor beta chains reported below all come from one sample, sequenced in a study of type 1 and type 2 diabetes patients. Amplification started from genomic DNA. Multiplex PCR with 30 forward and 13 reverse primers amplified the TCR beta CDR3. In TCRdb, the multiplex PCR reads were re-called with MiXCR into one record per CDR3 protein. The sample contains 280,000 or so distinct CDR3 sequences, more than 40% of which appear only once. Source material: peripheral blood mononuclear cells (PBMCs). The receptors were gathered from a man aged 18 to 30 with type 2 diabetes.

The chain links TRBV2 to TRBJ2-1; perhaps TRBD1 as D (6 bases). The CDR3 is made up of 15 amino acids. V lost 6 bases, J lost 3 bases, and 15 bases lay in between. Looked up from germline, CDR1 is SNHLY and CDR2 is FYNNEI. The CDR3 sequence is CASRNGTTDYNEQFF. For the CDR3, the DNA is TGTGCCAGCAGGAACGGGACAACCGACTACAATGAGCAGTTCTTC.

CDR3 coding DNA: TGTGCCAGCAGCCGGGACAGGCCCACAGATACGCAGTATTTT. Its translation is CASSRDRPTDTQYF. The chain joins TRBV7-2 to TRBJ2-3; 8 nucleotides line up with TRBD1. Germline V gives CDR1 SGHTA, CDR2 FQGNSA. This CDR3 has 14 residues. Trimming at V came to 5 bases and at J to 2 bases, leaving 3 bases not matched to a gene.

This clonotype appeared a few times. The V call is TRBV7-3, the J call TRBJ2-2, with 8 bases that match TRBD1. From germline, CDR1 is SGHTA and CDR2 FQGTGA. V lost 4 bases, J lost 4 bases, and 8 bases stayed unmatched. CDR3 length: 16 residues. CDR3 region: CASSSTTGAVTGELFF. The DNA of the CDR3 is TGTGCCAGCAGCTCCACGACAGGGGCCGTCACCGGGGAGCTGTTTTTT.

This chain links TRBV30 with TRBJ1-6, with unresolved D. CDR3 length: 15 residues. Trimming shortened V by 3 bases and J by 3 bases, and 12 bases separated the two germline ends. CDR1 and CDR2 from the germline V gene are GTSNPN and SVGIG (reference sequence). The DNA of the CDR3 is TGTGCCTGGAGCCTAGAGGCCTTCTATAATTCACCCCTCCACTTT. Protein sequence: CAWSLEAFYNSPLHF.

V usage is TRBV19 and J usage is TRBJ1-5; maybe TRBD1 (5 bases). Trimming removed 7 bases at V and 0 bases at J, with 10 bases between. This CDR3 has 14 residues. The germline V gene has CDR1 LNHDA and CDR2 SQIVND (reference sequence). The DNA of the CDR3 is TGTGCCAGTACTGACAGTTATAGCAATCAGCCCCAGCATTTT. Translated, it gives CASTDSYSNQPQHF.

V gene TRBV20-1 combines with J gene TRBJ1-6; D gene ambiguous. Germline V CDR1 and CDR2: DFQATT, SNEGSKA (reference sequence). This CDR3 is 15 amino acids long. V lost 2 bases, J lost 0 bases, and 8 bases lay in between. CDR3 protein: CSARQESSYNSPLHF. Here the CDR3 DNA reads TGCAGTGCTAGACAAGAAAGCTCCTATAATTCACCCCTCCACTTT.

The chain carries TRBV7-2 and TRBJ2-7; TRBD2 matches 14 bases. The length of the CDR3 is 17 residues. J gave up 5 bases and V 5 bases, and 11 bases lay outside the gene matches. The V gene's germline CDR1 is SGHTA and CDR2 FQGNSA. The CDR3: CASSPPTSGRAFHEQYF. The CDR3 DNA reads TGTGCCAGCAGCCCCCCGACTAGCGGGAGGGCCTTCCACGAGCAGTACTTC.

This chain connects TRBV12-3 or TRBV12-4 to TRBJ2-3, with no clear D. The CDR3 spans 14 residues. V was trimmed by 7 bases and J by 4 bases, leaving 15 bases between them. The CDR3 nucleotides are TGTGCCAGCACCCTACCTATTGGGGCAGATACGCAGTATTTT. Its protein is CASTLPIGADTQYF.